This TCR beta chain derives from a study of blood T cell repertoires in COVID-19. Overall study: The origin of the acute and convalescent COVID-19 samples was the United States, Italy and Spain. T cells, B-cell-depleted T cells, or PBMCs provided the cDNA or gDNA that served as material.

Between the trimmed V and J ends, which lost 5 bases and 6 bases, there was a span of 16 bases. CDR3 size: 14 residues. CDR1 and CDR2 from the germline V gene are GTSNPN and SVGIG (reference sequence). Sequencing was performed with immunoSEQ multiplex PCR; in TCRdb, only in-frame clones are kept and a portion is missing. The sample has about 140,000 clones; 80% to 90% are singletons. The clonotype comes from a man between 60 and 75 years old with active or convalescent COVID-19. The chain carries TRBV30 and TRBJ2-2; TRBD2 is a possible D gene (7 bases). Sequenced input: peripheral blood. The chain's CDR3 is CAWGGAPRSGELFF. CDR3 DNA sequence: TGTGCCTGGGGGGGGGCGCCGCGGTCCGGGGAGCTGTTTTTT.